The subject of this entry is one T cell receptor (beta chain). Its antigen remains unidentified. One base away there is no much larger clone; base qualities are not given. The immunoSEQ Assay was used to sequence TCRbeta CDR3 regions. After extraction, genomic DNA underwent amplification by bias-controlled multiplex PCR, followed by high-throughput sequencing. On the study's bioinformatics: Collapsing and filtering of sequences were performed to quantify the absolute abundance of each unique TCRbeta CDR3 region. T cell fraction was estimated by normalizing TCRbeta template counts to usable DNA, with usable DNA measured through amplification of reference genes found in all nucleated cells. Repertoire TCRs were annotated as SARS-CoV-2-specific when V gene, CDR3 amino acid sequence and J gene were exactly matched to a known reactive TCR set. The reference SARS-CoV-2 TCR set came from MIRA and was filtered for enrichment in COVID-19-positive ImmuneCODE repertoires, removing public or cross-reactive TCRs. Based on the MIRA antigens, annotated TCRs were further analysed at the level of specific ORF or position within ORF. Depth was the summed frequency of annotated unique rearrangements, while breadth was defined as annotated unique rearrangements over total unique productive rearrangements. Two-sided Wilcoxon rank-sum tests were used to compare TCR breadth between groups. TCRdb took over this immuneACCESS table, retaining in-frame rearrangements with V and J assigned. Such tables are incomplete; in checked studies, under half of the missing clones stem from an unresolved V gene, and the remainder is unexplained. The V and J calls and clone size were taken over from that table, and D and trimming were inferred from the DNA. Here the sample has approximately 300,000 clones; around 84% occur a single time. The top ten clones comprise 1.9% of the sample.

The sample belongs to a study of Ad26.COV2.S vaccination and SARS-CoV-2 variants (dated by TCRdb to 2020 to 2023). Study-wide context: Vaccine-arm donors came from COV1001, a multicentre, randomized, double-blind, placebo-controlled phase I-IIa trial of Ad26.COV2.S in healthy adults. Ad26.COV2.S was given intramuscularly at 5x10^10 or 1x10^11 viral particles, as a single shot or as two shots 56 days apart. TCRbeta repertoire sequencing served as the tool for gauging how specific and how broad the SARS-CoV-2-reactive T cell receptors were following Ad26.COV2.S vaccination. The TCR-sequenced set comprised about 32 samples: some 19 Ad26.COV2.S vaccine recipients, 5 placebo recipients and 8 SARS-CoV-2 convalescent individuals. Trial participants were randomized into five groups of five, in which low-dose or high-dose Ad26.COV2.S was given once or twice, or placebo was given on both occasions. Investigators remained blinded to trial group allocation during experiments and outcome assessment. Overall results and qualifications from the work: Non-spike TCR breadth was comparable between vaccine and placebo recipients, consistent with the vaccine containing only spike. After vaccination, substantial breadth of spike-specific CD8+ and CD4+ T cell responses was reported. Higher spike-specific TCR breadth was observed in Ad26.COV2.S recipients than in placebo recipients (P = 0.0014). The study was not powered to compare responses between vaccine doses or regimens. The authors noted that the TCR breadth and depth analyses may have underestimated total T cell responses.

The treatment or condition label, read with the paper, signifies: around 19 received Ad26.COV2.S at low or high dose, single or two shots; 5 received placebo; per-sample allocation not given. Repertoires of vaccine and placebo recipients were sequenced from samples collected on day 63 after the first injection. In Cohort 1b, about two dozen adults aged 18-55 years were enrolled at a single site in Boston, USA, between 29 July and 7 August 2020. Ad26.COV2.S was a replication-incompetent adenovirus type 26 vector expressing a prefusion-stabilized SARS-CoV-2 spike protein from the original Wuhan strain. The V end loses 1 base and the J end loses 8 bases, and a stretch of 12 bases separates them. From cysteine to phenylalanine, the CDR3 is 14 amino acids long. The entry retains the CDR3 DNA only, 42 bases that are in frame from base 1. According to the germline V gene, CDR1 reads LGHNA and CDR2 reads YSLEER.

The rearranged chain carries TRBV4-3 and TRBJ2-1; the D gene is unclear. Sequences were derived from peripheral blood, sampled in a trial of Ad26.COV2.S vaccine versus placebo. This clonotype was sampled from a person aged 18-65 years who received the Ad26.COV2.S COVID-19 vaccine or a placebo. This receptor has the CDR3 CASSQVPPGHEQFF. The nucleotides are TGCGCCAGCAGCCAAGTTCCCCCAGGCCATGAGCAGTTCTTC.